This entry concerns a single T cell receptor beta chain. Its antigen target is currently unknown. No clone much larger than this one lies a single base away; base qualities are absent. This sample was taken from a study of OX40 agonist ivuxolimab in advanced cancers. Concerning the study at large: Ivuxolimab, which targeted the costimulatory receptor OX40 (CD134), was an agonistic, fully human IgG2 monoclonal antibody. Intravenous ivuxolimab was administered to patients every 2 weeks at six dose levels: 0.01, 0.1, 0.3, 1.5, 3 and 10 mg/kg. Of the approximately 50 dose-escalation patients, hepatocellular carcinoma was present in around 20, melanoma in around 15, renal cell carcinoma in 9 and head and neck cancer in 9. The dose-escalation cohort was about 87% male with a mean age of 60 years, ranging from 23 to 79. Patients were allowed to have had prior anti-PD-1, anti-PD-L1 or anti-CTLA-4 therapy, and 30% to 40% of the dose-escalation patients had been treated with checkpoint inhibitors. Three dose-escalation patients achieved partial responses, one with hepatocellular carcinoma and two with cutaneous melanoma. Peripheral TCRbeta sequencing aimed to test whether ivuxolimab altered TCR sequence diversity and caused clonal T-cell expansion. The monotherapy dose-escalation portion (N ≈ 50 patients) of the phase I ivuxolimab trial is reported in the paper.

There are 16 amino acids in the CDR3, from cysteine to phenylalanine inclusive. The retained sequence is limited to the CDR3, 48 bases, with the frame set at the first base. Germline trimming amounts to 5 bases on V and 7 bases on J, with 14 as the count of junction bases outside the gene matches. The germline V gene encodes CDR1 SQVTM and CDR2 ANQGSEA. Genomic DNA was isolated from the sorted cells so that the TCRbeta CDR3 region could be sequenced. The immunoSEQ Assay was used for sequencing of TCRbeta CDR3 regions. Entries here come from immuneACCESS through TCRdb and include only in-frame sequences with V and J called. Some clones fail to appear in such tables; in the studies checked, an unresolved V gene covers under half of the shortfall, and the cause of the remainder is unknown. This sample has 90,000 or so clones in its table, and 80% to 95% of those were observed once. Of the sample, 1% to 1.3% falls within the top ten clones.

Summary of the overall study and its limitations: At doses from 0.1 to 3.0 mg/kg, clonal expansion was seen in both CD4+ and CD8+ blood T cells between baseline and week 6. In partial responders in the 0.1-3.0 mg/kg groups, normalized peripheral clonal expansion was found to be among the lowest, especially among CD8+ T cells. Low levels of normalized T-cell clonal expansion were also seen in some patients who did not respond. The antigen specificity of the clonally expanded peripheral T cells was not determined. After ivuxolimab, CD8+ T cells had more expanded clones than CD4+ T cells on average.

Patients with autoimmune disease history or receiving systemic immunosuppression were excluded from the trial. Peripheral blood for TCR sequencing was collected from all dose cohorts at baseline, on cycle 4 day 1, and on cycle 7 day 1. Samples were obtained from an open-label, multicenter, first-in-human phase I dose-escalation trial of ivuxolimab. The trial enrolled adults with locally advanced or metastatic head and neck squamous cell, hepatocellular, melanoma or renal cell carcinoma. CD4+ and CD8+ T cells were sorted separately from peripheral blood before TCR sequencing. This sequence originates from an adult with an advanced solid tumor such as melanoma, head and neck, liver or kidney cancer. This receptor chain uses TRBV29-1 and TRBJ2-1, with 10 middle bases fitting TRBD2. The sample here was CD4+ or CD8+ T cells sorted from blood, taken in a trial of the OX40 agonist ivuxolimab. The DNA sequence is TGCAGCGTTCCGCTCTGGGAGAGCGGGAGGGGGAATGAGCAGTTCTTC. Its amino acids are CSVPLWESGRGNEQFF.